This entry lists 24 T cell receptor beta chains sequenced from one sample in a study of T cell responses to AZD1222 COVID-19 vaccine. The table came from immunoSEQ multiplex PCR; TCRdb's copy has only in-frame clones and leaves some out. Here the sample spans about 70,000 clones, 84% being singletons. Sequenced material: peripheral blood, taken on day 0 of AZD1222 vaccination. The origin of the receptors is an adult in good health.

The rearrangement uses TRBV5-4 and TRBJ2-7, with 8 nucleotides matching TRBD1. V shed 4 bases and J 1 base; nucleotides not matched to a gene: 7. The CDR3 is made up of 15 amino acids. Looked up from germline, CDR1 is SGHNT and CDR2 is YYREEE (reference sequence). The DNA for the CDR3 is TGTGCCAGCAGCACGCAAACAGGGGGATCCTACGAGCAGTACTTC. This gives the protein CASSTQTGGSYEQYF.

The chain employs TRBV7-9 and TRBJ2-7; D is undetermined. Trimming left V 0 bases short and J 9 bases short, with 15 bases between. CDR3 size: 14 residues. Germline V lookup: CDR1 SEHNR, CDR2 FQNEAQ (reference sequence). This CDR3 is CASSLAALLRGQYF. Written as DNA, the CDR3 is TGTGCCAGCAGCTTAGCTGCCCTCCTGCGAGGGCAGTACTTC.

CDR3 bases: TGTGCCAGCAGCTTAGACAGGGACTATGGCTACACCTTC. The encoded protein is CASSLDRDYGYTF. The V call is TRBV14, the J call TRBJ1-2; 7 bases are a match to TRBD1. From germline, CDR1 is SGHDN and CDR2 FVKESK. This CDR3 has 13 amino acids. V shed 5 bases, J shed 3 bases, and the junction held 3 bases outside the gene matches.

The rearrangement links TRBV6-5 to TRBJ1-2; no reliable D call. V was pared by 2 bases and J by 3 bases, with 7 bases between. The CDR3 sequence is 13 residues long. Germline values: CDR1 MNHEY, CDR2 SVGAGI. The DNA for the CDR3 is TGTGCCAGCAGTTACCCCGGCGACTATGGCTACACCTTC. Translated, it gives CASSYPGDYGYTF.

V and J are TRBV29-1 and TRBJ2-1, with TRBD1 matching 7 bases. The CDR3 loop spans 15 amino acids. Trimming at V came to 3 bases and at J to 4 bases, leaving 9 bases not matched to a gene. In germline, CDR1 is SQVTM, CDR2 ANQGSEA. CDR3: CSVERDSGVYNEQFF. The CDR3 DNA sequence: TGCAGCGTTGAGAGGGACAGCGGAGTATACAATGAGCAGTTCTTC.

The gene calls are TRBV7-9 and TRBJ1-1; the match to TRBD1 covers 8 bases. CDR1 and CDR2 from the germline V gene are SEHNR and FQNEAQ (reference sequence). Losses at the gene ends were 5 bases for V and 0 bases for J; bases not matched to a gene: 5. The CDR3 length is 15 residues. This CDR3 is CASSPGQGMNTEAFF. The DNA of the CDR3 is TGTGCCAGCAGCCCCGGACAGGGTATGAACACTGAAGCTTTCTTT.

The chain couples TRBV6-5 to TRBJ1-1; 7 nucleotides align to TRBD1. Unmatched junction bases numbered 10, after V lost 7 bases and J lost 5 bases. Germline-derived CDR1 and CDR2 are MNHEY and SVGAGI. The CDR3 spans 14 residues. CDR3 residues: CASTLRQGGTEAFF. CDR3 nucleotide sequence: TGTGCCAGCACCCTCAGACAGGGCGGGACTGAAGCTTTCTTT.

The genes are TRBV9 and TRBJ2-5, with 9 bases matching TRBD1. V lost 7 bases to trimming and J lost 1 base; unmatched junction nucleotides: 5. The CDR3 sequence is 14 residues long. Germline CDR1 reads SGDLS; CDR2 reads YYNGEE. CDR3 coding DNA: TGTGCCAGCGGGCCGGGACAGGGCCAAGAGACCCAGTACTTC. It is translated as CASGPGQGQETQYF.

The rearrangement joins TRBV6-1 to TRBJ2-7; the match to TRBD1 covers 11 bases. CDR3 length equals 15 residues. The V gene end was trimmed by 2 bases and the J gene end by 6 bases; junction bases not matched to a gene: 6. Germline assignment: CDR1 MNHNS and CDR2 SASEGT. The CDR3 protein is CASSERGQGGGEQYF. For the CDR3, the DNA is TGTGCCAGCAGTGAAAGGGGACAGGGGGGCGGCGAGCAGTACTTC.

This clone was counted a few times. This sequence joins TRBV28 and TRBJ2-3; D is unclear. This CDR3 region has 12 residues. CDR1 is MDHEN and CDR2 is SYDVKM in the germline V gene. Trimming took 3 bases from V and 6 from J, leaving 7 bases between them. The CDR3 DNA sequence: TGTGCCAGCAGTTTGGCCCGGGATACGCAGTATTTT. It translates to CASSLARDTQYF.

This clone is a singleton in its sample. This sequence joins TRBV6-5 and TRBJ2-5, with D unclear. The V gene lost 2 bases and the J gene lost 2 bases, with 6 bases spanning the gap. Germline V gene data show CDR1 as MNHEY and CDR2 as SVGAGI. The CDR3 is 13 amino acids. Here the CDR3 reads CASSYDGQETQYF. The CDR3 DNA reads TGTGCCAGCAGTTACGACGGACAAGAGACCCAGTACTTC.

This chain uses TRBV15 with TRBJ2-7; D is perhaps TRBD2 (5 bases). Germline V gene data show CDR1 as LNHNV and CDR2 as YYDKDF (reference sequence). The CDR3 is made up of 12 amino acids. V lost 8 bases to trimming and J lost 3 bases, with 11 bases between them. In DNA, the CDR3 is TGTGCCACCTCCCCGGGGAGCTACGAGCAGTACTTC. Residues: CATSPGSYEQYF.

The V call is TRBV30, the J call TRBJ1-6; D uncertain. The CDR3 runs 16 residues. Germline-derived CDR1 and CDR2 are GTSNPN and SVGIG (reference sequence). Trimming removed 5 bases at V and 0 bases at J, with 14 bases between. In DNA, the CDR3 is TGTGCCTGGGACGGACGGGAGAGCTCCTATAATTCACCCCTCCACTTT. Amino acid sequence: CAWDGRESSYNSPLHF.

The rearrangement joins TRBV29-1 to TRBJ1-1; possibly TRBD1 for D (5 bases). V dropped 3 bases and J dropped 3 bases, with 11 bases sitting between them. Germline V gives CDR1 SQVTM, CDR2 ANQGSEA. The CDR3 runs to 13 residues. The CDR3, as DNA: TGCAGCGTTGATCGTCAGGGTCACACTGAAGCTTTCTTT. It yields the protein CSVDRQGHTEAFF.

The chain carries TRBV5-1 and TRBJ2-1; D is possibly TRBD1 (6 bases). Germline V gene sequence: CDR1 SGHRS, CDR2 YFSETQ. The ends were cut back, 4 bases at V and 3 bases at J, with 14 bases in the middle. The CDR3 is 15 residues long. Here the CDR3 reads CASSNPGTLYNEQFF. The CDR3 DNA reads TGCGCCAGCAGCAACCCCGGGACACTCTACAATGAGCAGTTCTTC.

The chain carries TRBV2 and TRBJ1-2; tentative D call: TRBD1 (5 bases). Germline V gene sequence: CDR1 SNHLY, CDR2 FYNNEI. The CDR3 consists of 14 residues. V was cut by 0 bases and J by 4 bases, with 9 bases left in between. The chain's CDR3 is CASSEADNTYGYTF. CDR3 DNA sequence: TGTGCCAGCAGTGAAGCGGACAACACCTATGGCTACACCTTC.

The gene calls are TRBV5-1 and TRBJ2-2; 7 bases are shared with TRBD1. Losses at the gene ends were 4 bases for V and 6 bases for J; bases not matched to a gene: 12. The CDR3 extends over 16 amino acids. Germline-derived CDR1 and CDR2 are SGHRS and YFSETQ. The CDR3 DNA sequence: TGCGCCAGCAGCCGCAGCCCGTCGACAGGGTCCGGGGAGCTGTTTTTT. Protein: CASSRSPSTGSGELFF. Supplemented by reference TRBV5-1 and TRBJ2-2, the full variable domain reads KAGVTQTPRYLIKTRGQQVTLSCSPISGHRSVSWYQQTPGQGLQFLFEYFSETQRNKGNFPGRFSGRQFSNSRSEMNVSTLELGDSALYLCASSRSPSTGSGELFFGEGSRLTVL.

The V gene is TRBV6-1, the J gene TRBJ1-2; the match to TRBD1 covers 10 bases. Trimming removed 3 bases from V and 0 bases from J; junction bases left unmatched: 4. The V gene's germline CDR1 is MNHNS and CDR2 SASEGT. The CDR3 is 16 amino acids. The CDR3 DNA sequence: TGTGCCAGCAGTGAGGGACAGGGGACTACTAACTATGGCTACACCTTC. Amino acid sequence: CASSEGQGTTNYGYTF.

V gene TRBV6-2 or TRBV6-3 combines with J gene TRBJ2-1, with TRBD1 as a possible D gene (6 bases). Germline assignment: CDR1 MNHEY and CDR2 SVGEGT. The germline V and J ends were trimmed by 2 bases and 6 bases, with 23 bases remaining between them. The CDR3 runs to 18 residues. CDR3 amino acids: CASSYPRQVRGSGNEQFF. The CDR3 DNA follows: TGTGCCAGCAGTTACCCTAGACAGGTTCGTGGATCGGGCAATGAGCAGTTCTTC.

The CDR3 region is CASSLASNTEAFF. In nucleotides, the CDR3 is TGCGCCAGCAGCTTGGCCTCTAACACTGAAGCTTTCTTT. The rearrangement joins TRBV5-1 to TRBJ1-1; D ambiguous. The CDR3 has 13 amino acids. Trimming shortened V by 0 bases and J by 2 bases, and 5 bases separated the two germline ends. Germline CDR1 reads SGHRS; CDR2 reads YFSETQ. The full variable domain, rest sourced from reference TRBV5-1 and TRBJ1-1, is KAGVTQTPRYLIKTRGQQVTLSCSPISGHRSVSWYQQTPGQGLQFLFEYFSETQRNKGNFPGRFSGRQFSNSRSEMNVSTLELGDSALYLCASSLASNTEAFFGQGTRLTVV.

The chain is built from TRBV5-6 and TRBJ2-1, with unresolved D. Germline values: CDR1 SGHDT, CDR2 YYEEEE. This CDR3 is built from 13 residues. V was pared by 4 bases and J by 8 bases, with 13 bases between. CDR3: CASSLLDHYEQFF. The CDR3 nucleotides read TGTGCCAGCAGCCTATTAGATCATTATGAGCAGTTCTTC.

The rearrangement joins TRBV5-1 to TRBJ2-7; TRBD1 aligns across 10 bases. The ends lost 3 bases at V and 4 bases at J; junction bases unmatched: 10. The CDR3 loop spans 16 amino acids. The germline CDR1 and CDR2 sequences are SGHRS and YFSETQ. The CDR3 bases are TGCGCCAGCAGCTCTACCCCGGACAGGGGGAGATACGAGCAGTACTTC. Translating it yields CASSSTPDRGRYEQYF.

The CDR3 spells CASIHHNSPLHF. The DNA for the CDR3 is TGTGCCAGCATACATCATAATTCACCCCTCCACTTT. V usage is TRBV3-1 (or the pseudogene TRBV3-2) and J usage is TRBJ1-6; no definite D call. With 7 bases removed from V and 5 bases from J, the gap between germline ends came to 6 bases. The CDR3 consists of 12 residues. Germline CDR1 and CDR2: LGHDT and YNNKEL (reference sequence).

This clone was detected once. The chain is built from TRBV7-2 and TRBJ1-2; a possible D gene is TRBD1 (6 bases). V was cut by 1 base and J by 2 bases, with 8 bases left in between. The CDR3 sequence is 14 residues long. CDR1 is SGHTA and CDR2 is FQGNSA in the germline V gene. Here the CDR3 DNA reads TGTGCCAGCAGCTTAGGCACAGGGAACTATGGCTACACCTTC. It yields the protein CASSLGTGNYGYTF. The entire variable domain, with the rest obtained from reference TRBV7-2 and TRBJ1-2, is as follows: GAGVSQSPSNKVTEKGKDVELRCDPISGHTALYWYRQSLGQGLEFLIYFQGNSAPDKSGLPSDRFSAERTGGSVSTLTIQRTQQEDSAVYLCASSLGTGNYGYTFGSGTRLTVV.